This T cell receptor beta chain is drawn from a study of cytomegalovirus exposure and HLA in healthy donors. The data were produced by immunoSEQ multiplex PCR, yet TCRdb's version contains in-frame clones alone and is incomplete. The table records 220,000 or so clones, over 80% of them present only once. CDR1 SNHLY and CDR2 FYNNEI come from the germline V gene. Trimming pared 7 bases from V and 14 bases from J, leaving 14 bases between. This CDR3 is built from 11 residues. With respect to this clone: Its antigen remains unidentified.

Study results and caveats: The authors enumerated over 150 TCR beta chains as linked to cytomegalovirus.

The sequenced material came from PBMCs. The source of this sequence is a woman between 18 and 30 years old in good health and CMV-seronegative. The chain links TRBV2 to TRBJ1-4; D is unclear. The CDR3 nucleotides read TGTGCCAGCAACCGTCATGGTGAGCTGTTTTTT. It yields the protein CASNRHGELFF.